This T cell receptor (beta chain) was sequenced during a study of T cell responses to AZD1222 COVID-19 vaccine. The length of the CDR3 is 16 residues. Trimming left V 3 bases short and J 0 bases short, with 11 bases between. Germline V gene lookup returns CDR1 KGHSH and CDR2 LQKENI. Measured with immunoSEQ multiplex PCR; TCRdb has only the in-frame clones, and not every one. In the table there are about 180,000 clones, 85% to 95% of which are singletons. The receptor was isolated from an adult who received the MenACWY meningococcal vaccine as a control. Sequencing was performed on peripheral blood, taken 28 days after the second dose of the MenACWY control vaccine. The V and J genes are TRBV18 and TRBJ1-4; a possible D gene is TRBD1 (6 bases). The CDR3 reads CASSPRGHPTNEKLFF. DNA of the CDR3: TGTGCCAGCTCACCGCGGGGACACCCAACTAATGAAAAACTGTTTTTT.